The next 4 T cell receptor beta chains were all read from a single sample in a study of T cells in tumors after PD-1 blockade (dated by TCRdb to between 2018 and 2020). What the time point label conveys for this sample: after anti-PD-1 therapy. The library was made by the immunoSEQ multiplex PCR assay. TCRdb took this table from immuneACCESS and kept in-frame rearrangements with V and J called. Such tables lack part of the clones; where checked against another copy, unresolved V genes explain under half of the gap, and the rest is unexplained. This sample lists some 10,000 clones; 67% were detected once. The leading ten clones occupy under 15% of the sample. The sample here was tumor tissue, taken after anti-PD-1 treatment. Receptors originate from a human donor with basal cell carcinoma.

V gene TRBV19 combines with J gene TRBJ1-4, with D possibly being TRBD1 (5 bases). V lost 0 bases to trimming and J lost 9 bases, with 11 bases between them. This CDR3 is 14 amino acids long. The germline CDR1 and CDR2 sequences are LNHDA and SQIVND (reference sequence). The CDR3 sequence is CASSIDRQGQKLFF. DNA of the CDR3: TGTGCCAGTAGTATAGATCGCCAGGGACAAAAACTGTTTTTT.

The chain joins TRBV3-1 (or the pseudogene TRBV3-2) to TRBJ1-1, with D possibly matching TRBD1 (5 bases). V was pared by 3 bases and J by 1 base, with 9 bases between. The CDR3 covers 14 residues. Germline V lookup: CDR1 LGHDT, CDR2 YNNKEL (reference sequence). The CDR3 sequence is CASSHAGRNTEAFF. In DNA form, the CDR3 reads TGTGCCAGCAGCCATGCAGGGAGGAACACTGAAGCTTTCTTT.

The table lists this clone with a few counts. The chain combines TRBV6-5 with TRBJ2-3; D is uncertain. The V end was cut by 6 bases, the J end by 3 bases, with 13 bases between. Germline values: CDR1 MNHEY, CDR2 SVGAGI. The CDR3 is 14 residues long. CDR3: CASRDEGWTDTQYF. CDR3 nucleotide sequence: TGTGCCAGCAGGGACGAAGGGTGGACAGATACGCAGTATTTT.

The chain combines TRBV11-3 with TRBJ2-7, with D unresolved. The CDR3 extends over 11 amino acids. V dropped 8 bases and J dropped 2 bases, with 7 bases sitting between them. In germline, CDR1 is SGHNT, CDR2 YENEEA. CDR3 coding DNA: TGTGCCAGCGCCAGCACCTACGAGCAGTACTTC. Amino acids: CASASTYEQYF.